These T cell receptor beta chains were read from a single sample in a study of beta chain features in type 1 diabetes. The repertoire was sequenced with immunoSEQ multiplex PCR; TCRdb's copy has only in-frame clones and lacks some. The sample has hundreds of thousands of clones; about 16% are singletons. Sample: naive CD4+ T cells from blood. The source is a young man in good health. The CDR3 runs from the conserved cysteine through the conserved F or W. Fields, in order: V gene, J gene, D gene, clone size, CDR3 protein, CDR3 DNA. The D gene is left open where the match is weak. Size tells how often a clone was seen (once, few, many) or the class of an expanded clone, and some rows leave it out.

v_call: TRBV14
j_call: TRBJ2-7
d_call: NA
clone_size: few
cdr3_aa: CASNTKGIGYEQYF
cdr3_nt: TGTGCCAGCAACACGAAGGGAATCGGGTACGAGCAGTACTTC

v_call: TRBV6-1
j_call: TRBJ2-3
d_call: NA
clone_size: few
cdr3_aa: CASSVRRARKDTQYF
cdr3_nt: TGTGCCAGCAGTGTTCGGAGGGCCCGGAAAGATACGCAGTATTTT

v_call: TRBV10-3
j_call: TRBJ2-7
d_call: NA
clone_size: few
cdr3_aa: CAITSRGAEYEQYF
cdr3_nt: TGTGCCATCACCTCAAGGGGGGCGGAATACGAGCAGTACTTC

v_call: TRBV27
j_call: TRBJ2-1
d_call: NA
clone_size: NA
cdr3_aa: CASRDGNEQFF
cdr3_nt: TGTGCCAGCCGGGACGGCAATGAGCAGTTCTTC

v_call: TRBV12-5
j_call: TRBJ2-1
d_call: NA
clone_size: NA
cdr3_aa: CASGFIPLGLSSYNEQFF
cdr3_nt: TGTGCTAGTGGTTTTATTCCCCTCGGACTAAGCTCCTACAATGAGCAGTTCTTC

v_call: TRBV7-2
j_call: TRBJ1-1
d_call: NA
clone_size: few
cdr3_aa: CASSLDRDTEAFF
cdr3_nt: TGTGCCAGCAGCCTTGATAGGGACACTGAAGCTTTCTTT

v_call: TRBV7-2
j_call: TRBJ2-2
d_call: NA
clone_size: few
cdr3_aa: CASLLNVHGNTGELFF
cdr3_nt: TGTGCCAGCCTGCTTAACGTTCATGGTAACACCGGGGAGCTGTTTTTT

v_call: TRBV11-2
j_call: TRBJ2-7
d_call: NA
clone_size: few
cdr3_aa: CASSRNDNVHEQYF
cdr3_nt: TGTGCCAGCAGCCGAAACGACAATGTCCACGAGCAGTACTTC

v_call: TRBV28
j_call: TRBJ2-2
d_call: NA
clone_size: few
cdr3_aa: CASSFHLGAGTGELFF
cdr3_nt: TGTGCCAGCAGTTTTCATCTCGGGGCAGGGACCGGGGAGCTGTTTTTT

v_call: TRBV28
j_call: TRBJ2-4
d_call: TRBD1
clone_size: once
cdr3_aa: CASSSPGQGTKNIQYF
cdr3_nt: TGTGCCAGCAGTTCCCCGGGACAGGGGACCAAAAACATTCAGTACTTC

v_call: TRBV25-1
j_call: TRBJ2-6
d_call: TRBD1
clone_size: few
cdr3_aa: CASSVQGAGANVLTF
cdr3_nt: TGTGCCAGCAGTGTGCAGGGGGCCGGGGCCAACGTCCTGACTTTC

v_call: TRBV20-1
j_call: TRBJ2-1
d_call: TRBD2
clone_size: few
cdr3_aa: CSAILAGGRFF
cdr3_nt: TGCAGTGCGATACTAGCGGGGGGGAGGTTCTTC

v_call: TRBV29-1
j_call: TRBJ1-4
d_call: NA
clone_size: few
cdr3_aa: CSGGRANEKLFF
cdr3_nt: TGCAGCGGGGGACGGGCTAATGAAAAACTGTTTTTT

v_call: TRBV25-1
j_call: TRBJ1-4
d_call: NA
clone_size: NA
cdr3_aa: CASSLVPGEGSTNEKLFF
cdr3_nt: TGTGCCAGCTCCCTCGTCCCGGGAGAGGGCTCGACTAATGAAAAACTGTTTTTT

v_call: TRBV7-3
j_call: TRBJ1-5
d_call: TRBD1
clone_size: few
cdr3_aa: CASSKDGQGNQPQHF
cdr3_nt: TGTGCCAGCAGCAAAGACGGACAGGGCAATCAGCCCCAGCATTTT

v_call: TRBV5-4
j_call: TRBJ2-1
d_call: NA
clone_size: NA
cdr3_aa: CASSFSREQFF
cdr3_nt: TGTGCCAGCAGCTTTTCGCGCGAGCAGTTCTTC

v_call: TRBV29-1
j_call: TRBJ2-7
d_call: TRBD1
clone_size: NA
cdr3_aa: CSAGTALYEQYF
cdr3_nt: TGCAGCGCCGGGACAGCTCTCTACGAGCAGTACTTC

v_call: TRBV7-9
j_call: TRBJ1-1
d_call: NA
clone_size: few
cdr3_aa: CAQAGKNTEAFF
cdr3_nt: TGTGCCCAAGCAGGGAAGAACACTGAAGCTTTCTTT

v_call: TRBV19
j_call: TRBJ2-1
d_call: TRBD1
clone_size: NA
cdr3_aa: CASSIDPGQGMNEQFF
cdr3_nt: TGTGCCAGTAGTATAGATCCGGGACAGGGTATGAATGAGCAGTTCTTC

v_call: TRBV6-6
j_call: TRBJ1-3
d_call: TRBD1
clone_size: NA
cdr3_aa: CASRQQGVTGNTIYF
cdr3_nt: TGTGCCAGCAGGCAGCAGGGGGTCACTGGAAACACCATATATTTT

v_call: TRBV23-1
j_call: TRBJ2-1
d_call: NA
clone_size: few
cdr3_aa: CASSQSLIGGPPYNEQFF
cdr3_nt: TGCGCCAGCAGTCAATCGCTTATCGGCGGTCCTCCCTACAATGAGCAGTTCTTC

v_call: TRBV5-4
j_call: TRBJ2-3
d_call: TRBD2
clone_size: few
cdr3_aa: CASSSLLAGGPTDTQYF
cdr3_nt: TGTGCCAGCAGCTCCCTTTTAGCGGGAGGGCCCACAGATACGCAGTATTTT

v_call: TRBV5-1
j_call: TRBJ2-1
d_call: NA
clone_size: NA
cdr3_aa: CASSFPLYKGNEQFF
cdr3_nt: TGCGCCAGCAGCTTCCCGTTGTACAAGGGTAATGAGCAGTTCTTC

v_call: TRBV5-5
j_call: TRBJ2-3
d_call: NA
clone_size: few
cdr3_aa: CASSLVGFPGDTQYF
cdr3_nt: TGTGCCAGCAGCTTGGTAGGCTTCCCCGGGGATACGCAGTATTTT

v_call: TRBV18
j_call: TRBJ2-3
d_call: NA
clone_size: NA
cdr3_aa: CASSPGTHSTDTQYF
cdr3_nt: TGTGCCAGCTCACCAGGGACACATAGCACAGATACGCAGTATTTT

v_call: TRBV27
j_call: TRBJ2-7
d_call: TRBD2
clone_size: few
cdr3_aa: CASTDSGRVTYEQYF
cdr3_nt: TGTGCCAGCACCGATAGCGGGAGGGTCACCTACGAGCAGTACTTC

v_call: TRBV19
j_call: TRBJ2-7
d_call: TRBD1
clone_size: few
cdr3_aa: CASSTSGTGLYEQYF
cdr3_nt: TGTGCCAGTAGCACCTCCGGGACAGGTCTCTACGAGCAGTACTTC

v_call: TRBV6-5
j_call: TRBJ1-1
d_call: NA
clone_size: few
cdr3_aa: CASSYGGVREGAFF
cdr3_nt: TGTGCCAGCAGTTACGGCGGGGTGCGGGAAGGAGCTTTCTTT

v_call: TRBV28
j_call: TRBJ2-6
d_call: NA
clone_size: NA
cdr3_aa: CASSLSASGANVLTF
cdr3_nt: TGTGCCAGCAGTTTATCCGCCTCTGGGGCCAACGTCCTGACTTTC

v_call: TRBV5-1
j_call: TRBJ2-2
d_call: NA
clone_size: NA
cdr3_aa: CASSLAEKPPGELFF
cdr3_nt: TGCGCCAGCAGCTTGGCGGAGAAACCTCCCGGGGAGCTGTTTTTT

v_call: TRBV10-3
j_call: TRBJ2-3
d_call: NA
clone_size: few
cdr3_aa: CASQERAGTSTDTQYF
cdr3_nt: TGTGCCTCCCAGGAGCGGGCAGGGACTAGCACAGATACGCAGTATTTT

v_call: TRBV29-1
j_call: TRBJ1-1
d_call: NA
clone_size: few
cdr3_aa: CSVDEGVNTEAFF
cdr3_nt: TGCAGCGTTGATGAGGGGGTGAACACTGAAGCTTTCTTT

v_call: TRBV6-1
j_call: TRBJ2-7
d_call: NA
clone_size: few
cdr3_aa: CASSVRVYEQYF
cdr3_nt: TGTGCCAGCAGTGTTCGCGTGTACGAGCAGTACTTC

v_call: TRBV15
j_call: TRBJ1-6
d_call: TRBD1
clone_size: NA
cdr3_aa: CATTVDRANSPLHF
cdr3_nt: TGTGCCACCACCGTGGACAGGGCCAATTCACCCCTCCACTTT

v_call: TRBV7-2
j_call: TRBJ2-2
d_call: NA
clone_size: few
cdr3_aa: CASSLLRVNTGELFF
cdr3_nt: TGTGCCAGCAGCCTGCTGAGGGTTAACACCGGGGAGCTGTTTTTT

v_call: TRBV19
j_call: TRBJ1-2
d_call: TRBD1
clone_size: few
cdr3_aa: CASSGRQGNYGYTF
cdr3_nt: TGTGCCAGTAGTGGAAGACAGGGGAACTATGGCTACACCTTC

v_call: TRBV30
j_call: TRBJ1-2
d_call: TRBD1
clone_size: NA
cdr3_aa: CASWTGYGYTF
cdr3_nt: TGTGCCTCATGGACAGGCTATGGCTACACCTTC

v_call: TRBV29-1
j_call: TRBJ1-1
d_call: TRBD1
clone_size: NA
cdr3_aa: CSIDRDMNTEAFF
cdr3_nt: TGCAGCATTGACAGGGATATGAACACTGAAGCTTTCTTT

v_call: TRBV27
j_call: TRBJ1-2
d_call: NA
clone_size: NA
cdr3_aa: CASSLQEGYGYTF
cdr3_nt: TGTGCCAGCAGTCTACAGGAGGGCTATGGCTACACCTTC

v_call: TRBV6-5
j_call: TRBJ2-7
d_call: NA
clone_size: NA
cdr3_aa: CASSDRLGYEQYF
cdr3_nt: TGTGCCAGCAGTGACCGACTTGGGTACGAGCAGTACTTC

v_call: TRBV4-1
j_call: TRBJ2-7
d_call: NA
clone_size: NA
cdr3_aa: CASSQPSYEQYF
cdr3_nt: TGCGCCAGCAGCCAACCATCCTACGAGCAGTACTTC

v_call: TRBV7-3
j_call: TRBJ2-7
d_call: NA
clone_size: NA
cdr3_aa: CASSPGSYEQYF
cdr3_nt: TGTGCCAGCAGCCCCGGCTCCTACGAGCAGTACTTC

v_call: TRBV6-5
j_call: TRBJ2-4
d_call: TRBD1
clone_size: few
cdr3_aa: CASSRTGAGMGIQYF
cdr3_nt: TGTGCCAGCAGCCGGACAGGGGCGGGGATGGGGATTCAGTACTTC

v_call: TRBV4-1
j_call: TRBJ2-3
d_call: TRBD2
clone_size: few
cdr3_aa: CASTPGLEGGTDTQYF
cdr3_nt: TGCGCCAGCACCCCGGGACTAGAAGGGGGGACAGATACGCAGTATTTT

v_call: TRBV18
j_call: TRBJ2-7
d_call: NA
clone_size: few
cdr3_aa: CASSPQRASNEQYF
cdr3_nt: TGTGCCAGCTCACCACAACGGGCCTCGAACGAGCAGTACTTC

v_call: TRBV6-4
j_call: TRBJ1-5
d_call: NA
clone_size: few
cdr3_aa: CASSDARGGQPQHF
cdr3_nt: TGTGCCAGCAGTGACGCCAGGGGAGGTCAGCCCCAGCATTTT

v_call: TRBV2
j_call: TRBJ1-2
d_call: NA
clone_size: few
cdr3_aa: CASSAQGGTLGYGYTF
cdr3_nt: TGTGCCAGCAGTGCGCAGGGAGGGACTCTAGGCTATGGCTACACCTTC

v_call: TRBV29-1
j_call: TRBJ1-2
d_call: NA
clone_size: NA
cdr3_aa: CSAGGAVYGYTF
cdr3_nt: TGCAGCGCGGGTGGGGCAGTGTATGGCTACACCTTC

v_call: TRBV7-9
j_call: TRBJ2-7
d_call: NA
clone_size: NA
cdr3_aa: CASSLGQVMGEQYF
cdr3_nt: TGTGCCAGCAGCTTAGGCCAGGTCATGGGCGAGCAGTACTTC

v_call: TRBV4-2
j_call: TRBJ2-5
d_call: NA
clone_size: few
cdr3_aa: CASSQDIVSEKTQYF
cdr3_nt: TGTGCCAGCAGCCAAGATATAGTATCAGAGAAGACCCAGTACTTC

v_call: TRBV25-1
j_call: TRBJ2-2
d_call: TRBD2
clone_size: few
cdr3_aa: CASSVSGLANTGELFF
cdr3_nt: TGTGCCAGCAGTGTGAGCGGACTAGCGAACACCGGGGAGCTGTTTTTT

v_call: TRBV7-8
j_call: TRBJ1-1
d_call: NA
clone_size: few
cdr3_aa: CASSFVDLGTEAFF
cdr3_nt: TGTGCCAGCAGCTTCGTAGATTTGGGGACTGAAGCTTTCTTT

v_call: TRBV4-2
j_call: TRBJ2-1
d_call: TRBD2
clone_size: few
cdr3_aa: CASSQEQRGSYNEQFF
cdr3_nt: TGTGCCAGCAGCCAAGAACAGCGGGGGTCCTACAATGAGCAGTTCTTC

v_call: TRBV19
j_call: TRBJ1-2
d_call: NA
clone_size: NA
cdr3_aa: CASSIGSEARRSYYTF
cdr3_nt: TGTGCCAGTAGTATAGGATCTGAGGCACGGCGGTCTTACTACACCTTC

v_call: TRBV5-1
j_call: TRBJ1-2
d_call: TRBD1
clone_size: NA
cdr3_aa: CASSPDRDGYTF
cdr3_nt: TGCGCCAGCTCCCCAGACAGGGATGGCTACACCTTC

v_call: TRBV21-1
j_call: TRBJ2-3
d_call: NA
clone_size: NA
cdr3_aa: CASSKSWDRGADTQYF
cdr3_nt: TGTGCCAGCAGCAAATCTTGGGACAGGGGCGCAGATACGCAGTATTTT